This T cell receptor (beta chain) was observed in a study of spatial heterogeneity in lung cancer. The CDR3 covers 14 residues. Germline V lookup: CDR1 SGHRS, CDR2 YFSETQ. The presence of a unique molecular identifier marked each TCR cDNA molecule. Using its own MiXCR run on the 5' RACE reads, TCRdb lists one record per CDR3 protein. The data contain 9,000 to 13,000 distinct CDR3 sequences, roughly 7.4% of them singletons. As for this clonotype: Its antigen is unidentified. One end of the junction varies from germline; a read error may be responsible. A library made for alpha chains picked up this beta chain off target, so its size means little.

The time point is: sample taken at primary tumor resection. Untreated early-stage non-small cell lung cancer patients, approximately 76 in total, were the donors. Whole RNA obtained from tumor, nontumor lung or frozen PBMC underwent sequencing without sorting. Study-wide results and caveats: Counts of expanded intratumoral alpha and beta TCRs tracked tumor mutation counts.

This TCR was recovered from a female donor with early-stage non-small cell lung cancer. The chain is built from TRBV5-1 and TRBJ1-4; tentatively, D is TRBD1 (5 bases). Specimen: lung tumor tissue, collected at surgery. Here the CDR3 DNA reads TGCGACAGCAGCTCCCGGGGCGGAGGTGAAAAACTGTTTTTT. It translates to CDSSSRGGGEKLFF.